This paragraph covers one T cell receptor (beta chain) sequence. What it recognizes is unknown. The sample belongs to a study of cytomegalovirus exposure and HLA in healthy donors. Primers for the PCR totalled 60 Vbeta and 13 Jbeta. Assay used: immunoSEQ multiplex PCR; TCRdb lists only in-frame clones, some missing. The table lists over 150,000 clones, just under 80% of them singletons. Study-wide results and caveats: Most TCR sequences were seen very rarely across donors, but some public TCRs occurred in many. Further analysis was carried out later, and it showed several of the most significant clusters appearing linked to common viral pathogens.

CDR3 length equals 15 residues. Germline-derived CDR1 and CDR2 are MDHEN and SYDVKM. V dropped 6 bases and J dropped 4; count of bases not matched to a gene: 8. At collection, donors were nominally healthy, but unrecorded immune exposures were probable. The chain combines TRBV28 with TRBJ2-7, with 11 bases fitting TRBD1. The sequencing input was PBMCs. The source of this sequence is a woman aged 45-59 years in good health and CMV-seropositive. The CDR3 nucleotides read TGTGCCAGCAGCCTTGGGACAGGGGGTTCTTACGAGCAGTACTTC. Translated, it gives CASSLGTGGSYEQYF.